Below are 6 T cell receptor beta chains sequenced from a single sample in a study of Graves' ophthalmopathy and Graves' hyperthyroidism. Amplified TCR beta CDR3 regions were obtained using RNA transcripts as template. An initial RT-PCR round employing HTBI primers preceded a second-round multiplex PCR. TCRdb passed the multiplex PCR reads through MiXCR, listing each CDR3 protein once. The sample has some 520,000 distinct CDR3 sequences, under 15% seen once. The specimen sequenced was blood. The receptors derive from a young woman with Graves' ophthalmopathy.

This clonotype was seen at least ten times. The genes are TRBV28 and TRBJ2-7, with D tentatively TRBD2 (5 bases). This CDR3 region has 13 residues. Germline assignment: CDR1 MDHEN and CDR2 SYDVKM. Trimming took 3 bases from V and 6 from J, leaving 12 bases between them. The CDR3 region has the DNA TGTGCCAGCAGTTTCGGAGGTAGCTCCGAGCAGTACTTC. Amino acid sequence: CASSFGGSSEQYF.

This clonotype was detected ten times or more. The missing conserved phenylalanine or tryptophan at the end of this CDR3 makes a read error likely. The V call is TRBV19, the J call TRBJ2-7, with D tentatively TRBD2 (5 bases). There are 13 residues in the CDR3. The V gene lost 5 bases and the J gene lost 2 bases, with 10 bases spanning the gap. CDR1 and CDR2 (germline): LNHDA, SQIVND (reference sequence). In DNA form, the CDR3 reads TGTGCCAGTAGTGCGCGGGCGCCCTACGAGCAGTACCTC. Translated, it gives CASSARAPYEQYL.

On this clonotype itself: This could be a read error, since a much larger clone is one nucleotide away. DNA for the CDR3: TGTGCCAGCAGTTTCCGGGGCGAGACCCAGGACTTC. It encodes CASSFRGETQDF. The chain has TRBV28 and TRBJ2-5; either TRBD1 or TRBD2 may fit D (5 bases each). Germline V gene data show CDR1 as MDHEN and CDR2 as SYDVKM. The CDR3 extends over 12 amino acids.

This clonotype was detected ten times or more. The V and J genes are TRBV29-1 and TRBJ2-7; the match to TRBD1 covers 9 bases. CDR3 length: 14 amino acids. Per germline, CDR1 SQVTM and CDR2 ANQGSEA. V dropped 2 bases and J dropped 1; count of bases not matched to a gene: 3. The CDR3 nucleotides are TGCAGCGTTGAAAGGACAGGGGCGTCCTACGAGCAGTACTTC. This codes for CSVERTGASYEQYF.

At least ten counts were recorded for this clonotype. This sequence joins TRBV29-1 and TRBJ1-3; D is unclear. Trimming shortened V by 4 bases and J by 4 bases, and 11 bases separated the two germline ends. This CDR3 comprises 13 residues. Germline lookup yields CDR1 SQVTM and CDR2 ANQGSEA. The CDR3 DNA follows: TGCAGCGTTGGACCGGCGGGAGGAAACACCATATATTTT. It encodes CSVGPAGGNTIYF.

A few counts support this clonotype. The rearrangement joins TRBV29-1 to TRBJ2-7, with D possibly being TRBD1 (6 bases). V gave up 1 base and J gave up 7 bases, with 14 bases separating them. This CDR3 region has 13 residues. Germline lookup yields CDR1 SQVTM and CDR2 ANQGSEA. In nucleotides, the CDR3 is TGCAGCGTTGAAGGGCAGGGGCTCGAAGAGCAGTACTTC. Translated, it gives CSVEGQGLEEQYF.